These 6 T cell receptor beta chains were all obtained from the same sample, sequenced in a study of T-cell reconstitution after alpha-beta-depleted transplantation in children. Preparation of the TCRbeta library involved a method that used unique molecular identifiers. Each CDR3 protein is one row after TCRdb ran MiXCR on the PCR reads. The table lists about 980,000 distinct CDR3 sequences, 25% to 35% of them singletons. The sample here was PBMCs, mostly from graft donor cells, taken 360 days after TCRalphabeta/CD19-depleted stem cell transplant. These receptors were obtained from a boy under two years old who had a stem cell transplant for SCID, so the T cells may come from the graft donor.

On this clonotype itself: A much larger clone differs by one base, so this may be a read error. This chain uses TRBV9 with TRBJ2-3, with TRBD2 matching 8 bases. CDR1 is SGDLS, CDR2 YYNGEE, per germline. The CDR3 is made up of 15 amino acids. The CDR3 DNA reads TGTGCCAGCAGCCCCCGGACTAGCCCCACAGATACGCGGTATTTT. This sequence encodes CASSPRTSPTDTRYF.

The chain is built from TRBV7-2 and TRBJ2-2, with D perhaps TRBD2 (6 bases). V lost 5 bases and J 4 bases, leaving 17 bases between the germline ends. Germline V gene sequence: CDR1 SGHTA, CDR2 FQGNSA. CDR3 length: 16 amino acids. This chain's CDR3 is CASSRPGGSSTGELFF. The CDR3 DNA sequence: TGTGCCAGCAGCCGCCCCGGGGGTAGTTCCACCGGGGAGCTGTTTTTT.

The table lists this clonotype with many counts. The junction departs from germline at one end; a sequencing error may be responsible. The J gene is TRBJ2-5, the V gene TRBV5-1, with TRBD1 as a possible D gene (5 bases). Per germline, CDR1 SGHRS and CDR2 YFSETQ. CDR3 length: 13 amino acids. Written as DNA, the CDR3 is TGTGCCAGCAGCTTGACAGTCCAAGAGACCCAGTACTTC. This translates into CASSLTVQETQYF.

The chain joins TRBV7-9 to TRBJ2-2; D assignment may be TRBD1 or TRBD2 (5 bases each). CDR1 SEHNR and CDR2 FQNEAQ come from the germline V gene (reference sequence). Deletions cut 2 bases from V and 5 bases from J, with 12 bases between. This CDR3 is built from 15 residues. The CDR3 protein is CASSLFRGGTGELFF. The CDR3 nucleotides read TGTGCCAGCAGCTTATTCCGGGGCGGAACCGGGGAGCTGTTTTTT.

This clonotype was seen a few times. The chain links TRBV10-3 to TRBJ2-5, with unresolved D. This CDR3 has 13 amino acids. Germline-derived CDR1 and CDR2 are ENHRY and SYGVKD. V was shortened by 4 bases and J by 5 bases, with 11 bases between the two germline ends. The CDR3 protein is CAISGRGSETQYF. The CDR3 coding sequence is TGTGCCATCAGTGGGAGAGGCTCGGAGACCCAGTACTTC.

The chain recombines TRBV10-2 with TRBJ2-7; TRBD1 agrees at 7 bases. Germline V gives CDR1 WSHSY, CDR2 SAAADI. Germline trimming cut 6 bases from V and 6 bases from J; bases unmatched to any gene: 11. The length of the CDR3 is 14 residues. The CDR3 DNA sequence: TGCGCCAGCAGGCCTAACAGGGGTTTGGGCGAGCAGTACTTC. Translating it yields CASRPNRGLGEQYF.